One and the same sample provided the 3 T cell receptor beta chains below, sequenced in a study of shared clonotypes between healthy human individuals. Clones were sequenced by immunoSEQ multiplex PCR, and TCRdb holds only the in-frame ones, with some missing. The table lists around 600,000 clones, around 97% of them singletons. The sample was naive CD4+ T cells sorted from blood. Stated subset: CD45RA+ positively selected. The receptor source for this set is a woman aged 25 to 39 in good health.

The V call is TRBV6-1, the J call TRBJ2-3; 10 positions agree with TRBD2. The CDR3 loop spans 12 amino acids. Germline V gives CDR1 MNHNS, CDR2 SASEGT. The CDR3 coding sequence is TGTGCTTCTAGCGGGAGTTCAGATACGCAGTATTTT. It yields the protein CASSGSSDTQYF.

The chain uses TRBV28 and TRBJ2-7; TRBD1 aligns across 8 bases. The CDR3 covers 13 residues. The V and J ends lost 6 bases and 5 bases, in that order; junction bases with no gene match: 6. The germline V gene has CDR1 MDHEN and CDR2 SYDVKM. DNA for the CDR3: TGTGCCAGCAGACTACAGGGGGTCGACGAGCAGTACTTC. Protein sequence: CASRLQGVDEQYF.

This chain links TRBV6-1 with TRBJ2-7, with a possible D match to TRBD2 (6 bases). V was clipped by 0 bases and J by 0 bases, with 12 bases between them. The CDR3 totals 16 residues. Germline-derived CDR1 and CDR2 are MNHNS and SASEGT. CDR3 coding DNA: TGTGCCAGCAGTGAAGCGCTTCCGGGGGACTCCTACGAGCAGTACTTC. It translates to CASSEALPGDSYEQYF.